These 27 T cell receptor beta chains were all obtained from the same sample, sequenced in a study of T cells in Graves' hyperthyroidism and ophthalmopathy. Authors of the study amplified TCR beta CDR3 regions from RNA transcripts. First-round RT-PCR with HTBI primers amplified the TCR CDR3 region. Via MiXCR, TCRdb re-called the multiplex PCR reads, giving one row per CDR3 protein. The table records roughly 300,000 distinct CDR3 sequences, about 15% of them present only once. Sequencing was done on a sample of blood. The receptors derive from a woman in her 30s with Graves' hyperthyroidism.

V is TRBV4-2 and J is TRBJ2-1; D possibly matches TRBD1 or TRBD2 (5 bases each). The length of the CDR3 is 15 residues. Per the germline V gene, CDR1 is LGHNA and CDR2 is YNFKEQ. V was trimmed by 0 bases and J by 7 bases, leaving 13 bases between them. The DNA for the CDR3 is TGTGCCAGCAGCCAAGAGGGGGAGTCGGGGAATGAGCAGTTCTTC. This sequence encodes CASSQEGESGNEQFF.

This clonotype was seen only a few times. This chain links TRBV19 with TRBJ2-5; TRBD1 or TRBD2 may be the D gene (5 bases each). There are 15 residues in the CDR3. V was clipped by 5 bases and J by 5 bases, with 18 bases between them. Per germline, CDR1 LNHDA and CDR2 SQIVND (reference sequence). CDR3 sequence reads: CASSAGTAGVETQYF. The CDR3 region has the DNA TGTGCCAGTAGTGCCGGGACGGCCGGCGTGGAGACCCAGTACTTC.

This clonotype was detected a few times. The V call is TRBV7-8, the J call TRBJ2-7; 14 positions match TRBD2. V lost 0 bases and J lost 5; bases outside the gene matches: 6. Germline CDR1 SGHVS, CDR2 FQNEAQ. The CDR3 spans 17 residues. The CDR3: CASSLATSGRAFNEQYF. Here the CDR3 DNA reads TGTGCCAGCAGCTTAGCGACTAGCGGGAGGGCCTTTAACGAGCAGTACTTC. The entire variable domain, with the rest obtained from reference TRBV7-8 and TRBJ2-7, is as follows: GAGVSQSPRYKVAKRGQDVALRCDPISGHVSLFWYQQALGQGPEFLTYFQNEAQLDKSGLPSDRFFAERPEGSVSTLKIQRTQQEDSAVYLCASSLATSGRAFNEQYFGPGTRLTVT.

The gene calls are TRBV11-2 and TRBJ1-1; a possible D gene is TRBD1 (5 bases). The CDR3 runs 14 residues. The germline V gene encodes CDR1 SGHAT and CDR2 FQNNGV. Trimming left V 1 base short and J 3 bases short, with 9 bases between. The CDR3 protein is CASSLAGPDTEAFF. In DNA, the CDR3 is TGTGCCAGCAGCTTAGCAGGGCCGGACACTGAAGCTTTCTTT.

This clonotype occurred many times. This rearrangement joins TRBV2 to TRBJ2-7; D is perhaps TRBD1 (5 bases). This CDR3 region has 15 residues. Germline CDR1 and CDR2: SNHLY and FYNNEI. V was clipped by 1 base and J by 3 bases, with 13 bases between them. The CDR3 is CASSEGTSRGYEQYF. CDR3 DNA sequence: TGTGCCAGCAGTGAAGGGACATCAAGGGGCTACGAGCAGTACTTC.

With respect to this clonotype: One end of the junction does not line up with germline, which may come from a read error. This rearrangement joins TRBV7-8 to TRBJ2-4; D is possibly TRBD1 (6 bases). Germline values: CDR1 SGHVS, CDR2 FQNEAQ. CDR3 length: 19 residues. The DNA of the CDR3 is TGTGTCAGCAGCGCCTACAGGGATGAGCGCCTTAGAGCCAAAAACATTCAGTACTTC. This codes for CVSSAYRDERLRAKNIQYF.

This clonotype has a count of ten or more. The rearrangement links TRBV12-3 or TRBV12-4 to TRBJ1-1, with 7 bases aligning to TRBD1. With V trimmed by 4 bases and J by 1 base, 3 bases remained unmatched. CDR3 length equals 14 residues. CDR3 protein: CASSSQGGNTEAFF. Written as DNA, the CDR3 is TGTGCCAGCAGTTCGCAGGGGGGGAACACTGAAGCTTTCTTT.

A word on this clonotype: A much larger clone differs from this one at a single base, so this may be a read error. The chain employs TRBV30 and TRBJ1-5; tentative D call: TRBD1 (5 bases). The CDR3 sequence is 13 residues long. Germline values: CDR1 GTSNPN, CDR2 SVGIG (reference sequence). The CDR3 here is CAWSSKGSQSQHF. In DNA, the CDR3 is TGTGCCTGGAGTAGTAAGGGGAGTCAGTCCCAGCATTTT.

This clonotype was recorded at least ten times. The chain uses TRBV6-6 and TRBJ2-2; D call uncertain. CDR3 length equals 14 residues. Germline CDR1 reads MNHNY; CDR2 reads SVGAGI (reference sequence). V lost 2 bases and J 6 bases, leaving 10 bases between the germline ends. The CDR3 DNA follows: TGTGCCAGCAGTTACCCTGGTAGACCCGGGGAGCTGTTTTTT. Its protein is CASSYPGRPGELFF.

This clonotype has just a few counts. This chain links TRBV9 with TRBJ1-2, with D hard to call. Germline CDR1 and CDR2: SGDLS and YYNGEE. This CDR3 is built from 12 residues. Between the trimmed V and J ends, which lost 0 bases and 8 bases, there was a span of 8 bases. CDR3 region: CASSVAGYGYTF. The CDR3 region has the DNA TGTGCCAGCAGCGTAGCGGGGTACGGCTACACCTTC. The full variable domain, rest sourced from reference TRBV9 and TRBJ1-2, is DSGVTQTPKHLITATGQRVTLRCSPRSGDLSVYWYQQSLDQGLQFLIQYYNGEERAKGNILERFSAQQFPDLHSELNLSSLELGDSALYFCASSVAGYGYTFGSGTRLTVV.

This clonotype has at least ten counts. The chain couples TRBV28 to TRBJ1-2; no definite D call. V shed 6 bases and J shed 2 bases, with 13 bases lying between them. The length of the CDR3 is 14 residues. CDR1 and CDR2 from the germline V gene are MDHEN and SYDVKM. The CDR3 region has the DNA TGTGCCAGCAGCCTACCGCCGGTAAACTATGGCTACACCTTC. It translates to CASSLPPVNYGYTF.

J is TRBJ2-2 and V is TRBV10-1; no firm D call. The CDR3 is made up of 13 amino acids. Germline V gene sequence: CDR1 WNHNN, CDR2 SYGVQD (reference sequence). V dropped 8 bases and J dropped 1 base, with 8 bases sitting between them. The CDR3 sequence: CASAQKNTGELFF. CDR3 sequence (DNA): TGCGCCAGCGCGCAGAAGAACACCGGGGAGCTGTTTTTT.

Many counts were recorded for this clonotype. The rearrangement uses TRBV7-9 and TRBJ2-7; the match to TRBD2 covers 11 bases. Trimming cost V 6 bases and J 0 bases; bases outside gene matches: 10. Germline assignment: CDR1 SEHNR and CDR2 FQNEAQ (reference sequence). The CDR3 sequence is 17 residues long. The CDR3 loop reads CASSPSSGRTHSYEQYF. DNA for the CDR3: TGTGCCAGCAGTCCCTCTAGCGGGAGGACCCACTCCTACGAGCAGTACTTC.

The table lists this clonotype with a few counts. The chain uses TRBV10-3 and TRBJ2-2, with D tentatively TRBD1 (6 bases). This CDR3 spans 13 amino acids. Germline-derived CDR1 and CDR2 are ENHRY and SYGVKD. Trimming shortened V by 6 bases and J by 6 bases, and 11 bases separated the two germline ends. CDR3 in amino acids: CAIRAGDSGELFF. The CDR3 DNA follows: TGTGCCATCAGGGCAGGGGATTCCGGGGAGCTGTTTTTT.

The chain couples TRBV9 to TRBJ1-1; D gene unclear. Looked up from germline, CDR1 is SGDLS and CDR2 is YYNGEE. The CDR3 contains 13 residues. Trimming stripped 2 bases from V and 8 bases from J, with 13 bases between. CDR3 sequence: CASSVSTFNEAFF. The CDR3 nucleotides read TGTGCCAGCAGCGTTTCAACTTTTAACGAAGCTTTCTTT.

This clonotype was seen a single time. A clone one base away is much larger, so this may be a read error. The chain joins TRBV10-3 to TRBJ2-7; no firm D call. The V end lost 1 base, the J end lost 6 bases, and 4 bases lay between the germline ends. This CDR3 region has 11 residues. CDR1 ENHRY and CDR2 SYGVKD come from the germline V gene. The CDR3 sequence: CAISELREQYF. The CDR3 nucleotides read TGTGCCATCAGTGAGTTGCGCGAGCAGTACTTC.

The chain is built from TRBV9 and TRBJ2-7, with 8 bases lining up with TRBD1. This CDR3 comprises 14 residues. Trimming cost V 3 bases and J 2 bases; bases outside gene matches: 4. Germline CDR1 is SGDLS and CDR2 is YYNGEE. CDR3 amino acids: CASSGTGSTYEQYF. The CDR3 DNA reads TGTGCCAGCAGCGGGACAGGGAGTACCTACGAGCAGTACTTC.

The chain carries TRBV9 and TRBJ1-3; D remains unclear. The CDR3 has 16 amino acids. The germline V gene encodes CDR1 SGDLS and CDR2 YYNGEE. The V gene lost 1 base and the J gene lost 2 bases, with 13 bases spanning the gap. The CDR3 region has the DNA TGTGCCAGCAGCGTACAAGGGTCCTATCCTGGAAACACCATATATTTT. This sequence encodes CASSVQGSYPGNTIYF.

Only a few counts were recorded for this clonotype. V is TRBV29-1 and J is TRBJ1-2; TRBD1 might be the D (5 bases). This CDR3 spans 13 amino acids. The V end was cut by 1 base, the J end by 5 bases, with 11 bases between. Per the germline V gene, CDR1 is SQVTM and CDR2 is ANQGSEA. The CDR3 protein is CSVEGTQSYGYTF. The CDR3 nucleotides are TGCAGCGTTGAAGGGACACAAAGTTATGGCTACACCTTC.

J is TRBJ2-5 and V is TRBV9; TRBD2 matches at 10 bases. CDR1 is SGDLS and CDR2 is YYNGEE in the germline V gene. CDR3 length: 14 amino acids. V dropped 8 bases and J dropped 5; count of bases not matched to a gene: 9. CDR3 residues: CARTGTSECETQYF. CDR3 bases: TGTGCCAGGACAGGGACTAGCGAGTGTGAGACCCAGTACTTC.

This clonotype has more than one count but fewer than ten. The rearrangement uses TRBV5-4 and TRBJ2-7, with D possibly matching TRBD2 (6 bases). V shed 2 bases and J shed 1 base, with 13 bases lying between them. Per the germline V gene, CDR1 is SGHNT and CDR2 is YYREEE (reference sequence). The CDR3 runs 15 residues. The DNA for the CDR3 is TGTGCCAGCAGCTTTACCACCGGGGGTTCCTACGAGCAGTACTTC. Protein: CASSFTTGGSYEQYF.

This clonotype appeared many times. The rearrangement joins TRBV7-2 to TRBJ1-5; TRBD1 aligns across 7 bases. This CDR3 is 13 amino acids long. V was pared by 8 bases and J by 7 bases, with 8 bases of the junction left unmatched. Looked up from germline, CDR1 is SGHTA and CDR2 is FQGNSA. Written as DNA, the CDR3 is TGTGCCAGCGGAAGGGAAGGGGGCCAGCCCCAGCATTTT. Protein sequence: CASGREGGQPQHF.

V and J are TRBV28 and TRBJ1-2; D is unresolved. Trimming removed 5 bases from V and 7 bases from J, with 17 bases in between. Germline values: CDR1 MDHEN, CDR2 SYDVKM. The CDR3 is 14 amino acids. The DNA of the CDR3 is TGTGCCAGCAGTGGTCAGAGGGCGAACGGTGGCTACACCTTC. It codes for CASSGQRANGGYTF.

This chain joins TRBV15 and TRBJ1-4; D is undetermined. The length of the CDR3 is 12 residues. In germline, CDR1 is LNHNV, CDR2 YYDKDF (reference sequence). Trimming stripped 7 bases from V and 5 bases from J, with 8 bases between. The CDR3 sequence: CATKRKNEKLFF. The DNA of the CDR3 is TGTGCCACCAAAAGGAAGAATGAAAAACTGTTTTTT.

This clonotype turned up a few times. The CDR3 coding sequence is TGTGCCAGCAGCCCCGGCGGGGGGGGGAACACCGGGGAGCTGTTTTTT. Translating it yields CASSPGGGGNTGELFF. V is TRBV5-4 and J is TRBJ2-2, with 9 bases matching TRBD2. The ends lost 4 bases at V and 1 base at J; junction bases unmatched: 5. CDR1 and CDR2 (germline): SGHNT, YYREEE (reference sequence). CDR3 length: 16 residues.

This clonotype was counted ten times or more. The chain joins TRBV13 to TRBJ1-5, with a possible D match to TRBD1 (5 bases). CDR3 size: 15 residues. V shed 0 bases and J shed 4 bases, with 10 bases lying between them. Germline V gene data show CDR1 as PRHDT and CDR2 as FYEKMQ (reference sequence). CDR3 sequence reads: CASSLGRRGNQPQHF. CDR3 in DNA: TGTGCCAGCAGCTTAGGACGGAGGGGAAATCAGCCCCAGCATTTT. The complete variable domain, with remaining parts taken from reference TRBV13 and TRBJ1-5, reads AAGVIQSPRHLIKEKRETATLKCYPIPRHDTVYWYQQGPGQDPQFLISFYEKMQSDKGSIPDRFSAQQFSDYHSELNMSSLELGDSALYFCASSLGRRGNQPQHFGDGTRLSIL.

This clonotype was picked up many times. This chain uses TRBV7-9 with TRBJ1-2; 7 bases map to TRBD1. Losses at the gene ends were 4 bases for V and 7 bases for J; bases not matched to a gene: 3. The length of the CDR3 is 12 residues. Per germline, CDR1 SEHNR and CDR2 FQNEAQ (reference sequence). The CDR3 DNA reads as TGTGCCAGCAGCTCAGGGGGTCTTGGCTACACCTTC. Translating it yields CASSSGGLGYTF.